The source of this T cell receptor beta chain is a study of identifying expanded T cells in peripheral blood. Study-wide results and limits: Technical replicates showed around 1.2 changed clones; two weeks roughly 18; four weeks 19. Across healthy donors, higher total template counts meant significantly greater roughly two-week count variance.

The protocol was immunoSEQ multiplex PCR, while the TCRdb copy is restricted to in-frame clones and leaves out a portion. The top ten clones hold about 5.9% of a sample with about 100,000 clones, over 70% of them seen once. Healthy donors had no documented immune events, such as infections, while sampled. Turning to this clone: No antigen is known for it.

Germline V lookup: CDR1 SGHAT, CDR2 FQNNGV. CDR3 length: 16 amino acids. V was clipped by 2 bases and J by 1 base, with 12 bases between them. The source of this sequence is a person aged 18 to 70 in good health. Sequencing was carried out using blood. The gene calls are TRBV11-2 and TRBJ2-1; possibly TRBD1 for D (5 bases). DNA of the CDR3: TGTGCCAGCAGCTTATTCAGTCAGGGATCCTACAATGAGCAGTTCTTC. Its translation is CASSLFSQGSYNEQFF.